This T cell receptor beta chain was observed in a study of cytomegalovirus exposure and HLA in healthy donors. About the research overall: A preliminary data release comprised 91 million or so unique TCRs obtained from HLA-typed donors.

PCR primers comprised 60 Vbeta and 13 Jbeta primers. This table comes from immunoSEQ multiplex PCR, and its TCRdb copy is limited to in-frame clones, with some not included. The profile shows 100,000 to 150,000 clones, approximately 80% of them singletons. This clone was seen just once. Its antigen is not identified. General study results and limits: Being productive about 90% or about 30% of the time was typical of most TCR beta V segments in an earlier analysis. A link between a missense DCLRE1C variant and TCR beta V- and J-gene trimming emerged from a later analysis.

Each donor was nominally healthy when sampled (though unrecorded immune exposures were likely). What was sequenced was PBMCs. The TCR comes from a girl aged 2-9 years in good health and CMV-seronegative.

CDR3 sequence: CASSRGGGGGTEAFF. The CDR3 nucleotides are TGTGCCAGCAGTCGGGGTGGGGGCGGAGGAACTGAAGCTTTCTTT. J is TRBJ1-1 and V is TRBV28; TRBD1 might be the D (6 bases). The CDR3 covers 15 residues. V lost 5 bases, J lost 5 bases, and 18 bases lay in between. Germline V lookup: CDR1 MDHEN, CDR2 SYDVKM.